This TCR beta chain was observed in a study of CD8 T cells in ankylosing spondylitis. MiXCR was run by TCRdb on the 5' RACE reads, yielding one entry per CDR3 protein. The table has about 27,000 distinct CDR3 sequences, 7.9% seen once. This clonotype was picked up a small number of times. This CDR3 is 13 amino acids long. Trimming at V came to 8 bases and at J to 0 bases, leaving 4 bases not matched to a gene. Germline CDR1 reads ENHRY; CDR2 reads SYGVKD. What was sequenced was blood. The source is a male donor with ankylosing spondylitis or in good health (not recorded which). The V call is TRBV10-3, the J call TRBJ2-7, with 7 bases that match TRBD1. CDR3 region: CAIGRDSSYEQYV. Here the CDR3 DNA reads TGTGCCATCGGCCGGGACAGCTCCTACGAGCAGTACGTC.